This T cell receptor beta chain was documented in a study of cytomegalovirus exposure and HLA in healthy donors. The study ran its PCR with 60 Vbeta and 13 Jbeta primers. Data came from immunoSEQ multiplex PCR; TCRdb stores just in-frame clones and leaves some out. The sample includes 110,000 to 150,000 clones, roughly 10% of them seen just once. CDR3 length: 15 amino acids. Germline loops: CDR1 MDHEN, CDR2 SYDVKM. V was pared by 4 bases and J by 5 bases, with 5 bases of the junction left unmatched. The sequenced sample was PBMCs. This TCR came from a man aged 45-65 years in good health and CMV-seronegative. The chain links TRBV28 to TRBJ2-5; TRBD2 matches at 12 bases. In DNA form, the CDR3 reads TGTGCCAGCAGTTCACGGACTAGCGGGAAGGAGACCCAGTACTTC. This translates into CASSSRTSGKETQYF.